The sequence of this T cell receptor (beta chain) was determined in a study of T-cell reconstitution after alpha-beta-depleted transplantation in children. Study-level findings and limits: T-cell numbers and diversity, one year after transplant, stemmed largely from T cells that were newly produced. Reportedly, alpha-beta T cells present about two months post-transplant originated from several hundred expanded clones of graft origin.

A TCRbeta library incorporating unique molecular identifiers was prepared. TCRdb called the PCR reads again in MiXCR, with one record for every CDR3 protein. The table shows nearly 250,000 distinct CDR3 sequences, with just under 8.5% occurring only once. This clonotype was observed a handful of times. Its antigen is not known. This sample comprised PBMCs, mostly from graft donor cells, obtained 180 days after TCRalphabeta/CD19-depleted stem cell transplant. This receptor was taken from a male patient younger than 18 who had a stem cell transplant for acute lymphoblastic leukemia, so the T cells may come from the graft donor.

CDR3 bases: TGTGCCAGCAGCCAGTGGACTTCCTCCTACAATGAGCAGTTCTTC. This codes for CASSQWTSSYNEQFF. This chain connects TRBV14 to TRBJ2-1; a possible D gene is TRBD2 (5 bases). Germline CDR1 SGHDN, CDR2 FVKESK. This CDR3 region has 15 residues. V lost 3 bases and J 0 bases, leaving 9 bases between the germline ends.